This T cell receptor beta chain was sequenced during a study of T cell responses to AZD1222 COVID-19 vaccine. CDR3 length: 13 residues. Trimming left V 2 bases short and J 11 bases short, with 14 bases between. Germline V gene sequence: CDR1 SGHTA, CDR2 FQGNSA. Sequencing used immunoSEQ multiplex PCR; TCRdb keeps in-frame clones, though not all of them. The data hold about 180,000 clones, with 90% observed a single time. Study-wide results and limits: Reports say nearly half of spike-specific TCRs go after unmutated variant regions.

This clone is a singleton in its sample. Its specificity is not known. This receptor was taken from an adult in good health. The sample here was peripheral blood, taken on day 0 of AZD1222 vaccination. The rearrangement uses TRBV7-2 and TRBJ2-3, with D uncertain. The CDR3, as DNA: TGTGCCAGCAGCTTAAGAGGCTCGCTGGGGCAGTATTTT. Translated: CASSLRGSLGQYF.